This T cell receptor (beta chain) emerged from a study of beta chain features in type 1 diabetes (dated by TCRdb to about 2018). The study in broad terms: Mean age, gender distribution, total cell number and subset yield did not differ between patients and healthy donors. A total of about 100,000,000 sorted cells were examined across all samples, and RNA yield correlated strongly with the number of cells per subset. In the study, recently diagnosed type 1 diabetes patients and matched healthy donors were compared on the TCRB repertoires of their sorted circulating CD4+ T cell subsets. Regulatory and stem cell-like memory subsets were isolated from only 8 patients and about 8 healthy donors, whereas naive and central memory subsets came from all 30 or so donors.

CDR1 LGHNA and CDR2 YSLEER are derived from the germline V gene. The CDR3 holds 15 amino acids from the cysteine to the phenylalanine. Just the 45-base CDR3 DNA is kept, in frame starting at base 1. Study-wide findings and limitations: Type 1 diabetes patients showed a moderate but significant shortening of TCRB CDR3 length in all four CD4+ subsets. Naive, central memory and regulatory TCRB repertoires appeared to be more similar among patients than among healthy donors. PCR may preferentially amplify shorter templates, but because patient and control samples were amplified and corrected together, any resulting skew would affect both groups equally. Because cDNA was sequenced instead of genomic DNA, activated cells with high expression could be over-represented, although the groups did not differ in activation or CD3 levels. Because small numbers of individuals were included in the HLA sub-analyses, any influence of HLA type on TCRB rearrangement was left unresolved. At VDJ recombination sites, patients with type 1 diabetes made fewer insertions and deleted more nucleotides, a pattern implying thymic rearrangement abnormalities.

From each donor, a single peripheral blood sample of 95 to 150 mL on average was drawn into heparinised tubes. A BD FACSAria II was used to sort naive, central memory, regulatory and stem cell-like memory CD4+ T cells with a panel that included CD45RO, CCR7, CD25, CD127, CD95 and CD27. Every sorted population had a purity above 95%. PBMCs were isolated immediately by Lymphoprep density gradient centrifugation and stained directly without culture. So that batch effects would be minimized, each experiment stained and sorted samples in pairs, pairing one healthy donor with one patient. The entire isolated RNA was reverse transcribed using the High Capacity cDNA Reverse Transcription Kit, and thus expressed TCRB transcripts were sequenced. Deep immunoSEQ sequencing was performed on naive, central memory and regulatory T cell samples, with an average of about 3.57 million total reads per sample. After sorted cells were lysed in RLT buffer, RNA was extracted with DNase-treated RNeasy Micro or Mini kits, with the choice depending on cell number. To prevent cross-contamination, every cell subset was processed on its own, while patient and healthy donor samples were processed together. Using the immunoSEQ multiplex PCR, TCRB sequences were amplified from cDNA into 87-bp fragments spanning the CDR3 region. The amplicons were sequenced using the Illumina HiSeq platform. The original pipeline was this. Synthetic template baselines were used to correct PCR bias computationally, reads within Hamming distance 2 were collapsed together, and singletons that could not be merged were discarded. Reads were aligned to IMGT to assign V, D and J genes, CDR3 length, and insertions or deletions at six rearrangement sites. Within each subset, clonotype counts were normalized to sorted cell number, and only after that were true diversity and Gini coefficients computed with the tcR R package. The overlap coefficient, calculated on TCRB nucleotide sequences, was used to measure repertoire sharing. TCRdb took this table from immuneACCESS and kept in-frame rearrangements with V and J called. Such tables lack part of the clones; where checked against another copy, unresolved V genes explain under half of the gap, and the rest is unexplained. V and J calls and clone size are given by that table; D and trimming were obtained from the DNA. This sample holds 130,000 or so clones; 17% were observed only once. Jointly, the top ten make up roughly 2.5% of the sample.

Concerning this clone itself: Its antigen has not been determined. One junction end disagrees with the germline gene, perhaps due to a read error.

This TCR derives from a man in his late teens or twenties with type 1 diabetes. Input material: central memory CD4+ T cells from blood. Recombination joined TRBV4-3 with TRBJ2-3; the D gene could be TRBD1 or TRBD2, each one agreeing over 5 bases. Here the CDR3 is given as CASSQRGGGGDTQYF. At the DNA level, the sequence is TGCGCCAGCAGCCAACGGGGCGGTGGAGGAGATACGCAATATTTT.